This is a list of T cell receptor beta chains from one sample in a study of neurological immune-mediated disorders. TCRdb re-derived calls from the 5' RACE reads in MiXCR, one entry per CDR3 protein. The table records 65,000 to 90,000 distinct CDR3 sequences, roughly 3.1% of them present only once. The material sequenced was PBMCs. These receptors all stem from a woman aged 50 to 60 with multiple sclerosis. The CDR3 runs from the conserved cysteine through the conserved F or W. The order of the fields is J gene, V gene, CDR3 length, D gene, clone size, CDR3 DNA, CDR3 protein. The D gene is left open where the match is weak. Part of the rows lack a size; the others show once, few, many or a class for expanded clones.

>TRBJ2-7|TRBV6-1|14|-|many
TGTGCCAGCAGACTGCAGACAGAGAACTACGAGCAGTACTTC
CASRLQTENYEQYF
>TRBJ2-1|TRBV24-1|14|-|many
TGTGCCACCAGTCAAGGGTCGTCCTACAATGAGCAGTTCTTC
CATSQGSSYNEQFF
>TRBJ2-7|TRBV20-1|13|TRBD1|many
TGCAGTGCCCCGCACGACAGGGGGAACGAGCAGTACTTC
CSAPHDRGNEQYF
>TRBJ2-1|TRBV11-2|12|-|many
TGTGCCAGCAGCTTAGATGGTCCTGAGCAGTTCTTC
CASSLDGPEQFF
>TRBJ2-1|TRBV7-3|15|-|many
TGTGCCAGCAGCTTACTAGGGGGCTCCTACAATGAGCAGTTCTTC
CASSLLGGSYNEQFF
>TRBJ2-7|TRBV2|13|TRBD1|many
TGTGCCAGCAACGGACAGGGAAACTACGAGCAGTACTTC
CASNGQGNYEQYF
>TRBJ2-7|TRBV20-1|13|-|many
TGCAGTGCCAGTTTACAGAACCTCTACGAGCAGTACTTC
CSASLQNLYEQYF
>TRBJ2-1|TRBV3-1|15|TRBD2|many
TGTGCCAGCAGCCAATTTCGAGCGGGATACAATGAGCAGTTCTTC
CASSQFRAGYNEQFF
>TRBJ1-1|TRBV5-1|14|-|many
TGCGCCAGCAGTCCGCAGACTCTGAACACTGAAGCTTTCTTT
CASSPQTLNTEAFF
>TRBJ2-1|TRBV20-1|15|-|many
TGCAGTGCTAGAGATGCCAGAGGATTCTACAATGAGCAGTTCTTC
CSARDARGFYNEQFF
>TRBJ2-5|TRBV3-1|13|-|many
TGTGCCAGCAGCCAGCACGGCCAAGAGACCCAGTACTTC
CASSQHGQETQYF
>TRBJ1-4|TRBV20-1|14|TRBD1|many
TGCAGTGCTACAGCCGGGACAGGGAGTGAAAAACTGTTTTTT
CSATAGTGSEKLFF
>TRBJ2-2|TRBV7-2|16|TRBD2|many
TGTGCCAGCAGCTTGTTGACTAGCGGGTTCACCGGGGAGCTGTTTTTT
CASSLLTSGFTGELFF
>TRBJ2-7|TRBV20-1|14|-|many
TGCAGTGGCCGGGGTGGGACTGGTTCTTCCGAGCAGTACTTC
CSGRGGTGSSEQYF
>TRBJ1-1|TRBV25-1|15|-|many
TGTGCCAGCAGTGAAACAGGGTTTATGAACACTGAAGCTTTCTTT
CASSETGFMNTEAFF
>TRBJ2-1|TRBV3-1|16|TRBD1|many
TGTGCCAGCAGCCAAGGGTGGGCAGGGGGAAGAGATGAGCAGTTCTTC
CASSQGWAGGRDEQFF
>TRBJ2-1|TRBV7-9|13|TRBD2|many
TGTGCCAGCAGCTTACCTCTAGCGGGGGAGCAGTTCTTC
CASSLPLAGEQFF
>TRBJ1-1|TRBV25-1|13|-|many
TGTGCCAGCAGTGTTAAGGTGGAGGGTGAAGCTTTCTTT
CASSVKVEGEAFF
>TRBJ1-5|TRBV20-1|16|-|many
TGCAGTGCCCAGCCCCGGGGGAGGGAAAAAGGTCAGCCCCAGCATTTT
CSAQPRGREKGQPQHF
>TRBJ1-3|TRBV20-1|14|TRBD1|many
TGCAGTGCTCCTGGGACAGGCTCTGGAAACACCATATATTTT
CSAPGTGSGNTIYF
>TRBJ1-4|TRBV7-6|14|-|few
TGTGCCAGCAGCTTAGGAGCAGTCAATGAAAAACTGTTTTTT
CASSLGAVNEKLFF
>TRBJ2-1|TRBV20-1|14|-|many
TGCAGTGCTAGTTCGCCGGGGCAGGGGAATGAGCAGTTCTTC
CSASSPGQGNEQFF
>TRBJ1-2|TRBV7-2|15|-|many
TGTGCCAGCAGCTTAATTTTTGGCTCTAACTATGGCTACACCTTC
CASSLIFGSNYGYTF
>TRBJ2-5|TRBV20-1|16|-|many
TGCAGTGCTAGAGATCCCGTGATAAGAGCGAGAGAGACCCAGTACTTC
CSARDPVIRARETQYF
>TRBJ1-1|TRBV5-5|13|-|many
TGTGCCAGCAGCTTGGAGAGTGACACTGAAGCTTTCTTT
CASSLESDTEAFF
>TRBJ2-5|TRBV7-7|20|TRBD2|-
TGCGCCAGCAGCTCGACTAGCGGGAAGGCCCTCGGGGACCAGGGGAGGATCCAGTACTTC
CASSSTSGKALGDQGRIQYF
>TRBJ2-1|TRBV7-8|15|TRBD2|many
TGTGCCAGCAGCCCGCGGGGGTACGGCTACAATGAGCAGTTCTTC
CASSPRGYGYNEQFF
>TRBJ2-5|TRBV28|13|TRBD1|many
TGTGCCAGCAGAGACAGGACAGGCGAGACCCAGTACTTC
CASRDRTGETQYF
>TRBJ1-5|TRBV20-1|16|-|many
TGCAGTGCTAATTCACCCGCCGGGACACCCAATCAGCCCCAGCATTTT
CSANSPAGTPNQPQHF
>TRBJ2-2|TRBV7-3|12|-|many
TGTGCCAGCAGCTTACTGCCCGGGGAGCTGTTTTTT
CASSLLPGELFF
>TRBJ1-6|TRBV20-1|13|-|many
TGCAGTGCTAAAGAGGGAGGAAATTCACCCCTCCACTTT
CSAKEGGNSPLHF
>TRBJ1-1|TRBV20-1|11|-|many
TGCAGTGCTAGACAAAACACTGAAGCTTTCTTT
CSARQNTEAFF
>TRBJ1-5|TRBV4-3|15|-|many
TGCGCCAGCAGCCAAGATGGCGGGGGGCTTCAGCCCCAGCATTTT
CASSQDGGGLQPQHF
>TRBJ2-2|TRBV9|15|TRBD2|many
TGTGCCAGCAGCGTAGGGGGGGGTAGCACCGGGGAGCTGTTTTTT
CASSVGGGSTGELFF
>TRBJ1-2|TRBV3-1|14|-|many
TGTGCCAGCAGCCAGAGGACAAGCAACTATGGCTACACCTTC
CASSQRTSNYGYTF
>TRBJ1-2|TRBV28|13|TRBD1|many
TGTGCCAGCAGTTTCGAGGGGGCTAGGGGCTACACCTTC
CASSFEGARGYTF
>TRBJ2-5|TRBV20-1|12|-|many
TGCAGTGCTCGTAAGACCCCGGAGACCCAGTACTTC
CSARKTPETQYF
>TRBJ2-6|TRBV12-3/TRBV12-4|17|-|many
TGTGCCAGCAGTCCGGGACCCATGATCTCTGGGGCCAACGTCCTGACTTTC
CASSPGPMISGANVLTF
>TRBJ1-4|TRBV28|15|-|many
TGTGCCAGCAGTTTTCAGTCCGGTGCTTATGAAAAACTGTTTTTT
CASSFQSGAYEKLFF
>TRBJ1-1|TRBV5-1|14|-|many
TGCGCCAGCAGCTTGGCAGGGGCATTAACTGAAGCTTTCTTT
CASSLAGALTEAFF
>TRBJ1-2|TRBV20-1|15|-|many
TGCAGTGCTAGATCCTCCGGGGACCCTAACTATGGCTACACCTTC
CSARSSGDPNYGYTF